Following are 27 T cell receptor beta chains from one sample sequenced in a study of breast tumors, draining lymph nodes, adjacent tissues. One entry per CDR3 protein, called by TCRdb with MiXCR from the multiplex PCR reads. The repertoire holds 100,000 or so distinct CDR3 sequences, with approximately 22% as singletons. The lymph nodes were axillary draining lymph nodes from breast cancer patients. Sequences were obtained from axillary lymph node tissue. The receptors stem from a female donor with breast cancer. Some clones in this sample may be carry-over from other donors' samples.

V is TRBV5-4 and J is TRBJ2-1; no clear D. Germline V gene lookup returns CDR1 SGHNT and CDR2 YYREEE (reference sequence). The ends were cut back, 0 bases at V and 9 bases at J, with 7 bases in the middle. The CDR3 has 12 amino acids. The CDR3 reads CASSLEASEQFF. The CDR3 region has the DNA TGTGCCAGCAGCTTGGAGGCGAGTGAGCAGTTCTTC.

This clonotype was recorded at least ten times. V usage is TRBV5-6 and J usage is TRBJ2-1, with 12 bases lining up with TRBD1. V lost 2 bases to trimming and J lost 7 bases; unmatched junction nucleotides: 7. CDR1 is SGHDT, CDR2 YYEEEE, per germline. This CDR3 spans 16 amino acids. CDR3 DNA sequence: TGTGCCAGCAGCTTCAAAGGGACAGGGGGCGCGAATGAGCAGTTCTTC. Translating it yields CASSFKGTGGANEQFF.

This clonotype has ten or more counts. This chain connects TRBV2 to TRBJ1-2; D remains ambiguous. Germline-derived CDR1 and CDR2 are SNHLY and FYNNEI. The CDR3 is 16 amino acids. The V gene lost 2 bases and the J gene lost 4 bases, with 17 bases spanning the gap. CDR3 protein: CASSETPGRQAYGYTF. In nucleotides, the CDR3 is TGTGCCAGCAGTGAAACCCCCGGTCGGCAGGCCTATGGCTACACCTTC.

Regarding this clonotype: With a much larger clone just one base away, this may be a read error. The rearrangement joins TRBV19 to TRBJ1-6; D may be TRBD1 (6 bases). This CDR3 spans 14 amino acids. V was pared by 10 bases and J by 12 bases, with 22 bases between. The germline gives CDR1 LNHDA, CDR2 SQIVND (reference sequence). CDR3 loop: CATTGTRGRGPLHF. CDR3 bases: TGTGCCACTACCGGGACAAGGGGCCGGGGACCCCTCCACTTT.

With respect to this clonotype: A read error is possible here, since a much larger clone lies one base away. The rearrangement links TRBV11-2 to TRBJ1-4; TRBD1 might be the D (5 bases). The CDR3 extends over 16 amino acids. Germline lookup yields CDR1 SGHAT and CDR2 FQNNGV. The CDR3 DNA sequence: TGTGCCAGCAGCGCAAGGGGACGGATACTTAATGAAAAACTGGTTTTT. Its translation: CASSARGRILNEKLVF.

This clonotype was found many times. The chain employs TRBV5-1 and TRBJ1-4; D is perhaps TRBD1 (5 bases). Germline loops: CDR1 SGHRS, CDR2 YFSETQ. The CDR3 consists of 16 residues. The ends were cut back, 2 bases at V and 7 bases at J, with 18 bases in the middle. The CDR3 DNA follows: TGCGCCAGCAGCTTCGGACGGACATCCACGTTTGAAAAACTGTTTTTT. Amino acid sequence: CASSFGRTSTFEKLFF.

Regarding this clonotype: A single base separates this from a much larger clone, so it may be a read error. J is TRBJ2-1 and V is TRBV11-2; 10 positions agree with TRBD2. Germline lookup yields CDR1 SGHAT and CDR2 FQNNGV. V shed 2 bases and J 1 base; nucleotides not matched to a gene: 11. This CDR3 has 19 residues. CDR3 sequence reads: CASSLPSGSPLKSYNEQFF. The DNA of the CDR3 is TGTGCCAGCAGCTTACCTAGCGGGAGTCCTCTAAAATCCTACAATGAGCAGTTCTTC.

The CDR3 DNA is TGTGCCAGCAGTTTATCGATCGCGGCACAGGGGAACACCGGGGAGCTGTTTTTT. Translated, it gives CASSLSIAAQGNTGELFF. The chain joins TRBV27 to TRBJ2-2, with D perhaps matching TRBD1 (6 bases). The CDR3 is 18 residues long. Germline CDR1 is MNHEY and CDR2 is SMNVEV (reference sequence). Deletions cut 0 bases from V and 1 base from J, with 15 bases between.

In its sample, this clonotype was seen many times. The rearrangement joins TRBV2 to TRBJ1-3; D unclear. The V and J ends lost 2 bases and 5 bases respectively, with 10 bases between them. CDR1 and CDR2 (germline): SNHLY, FYNNEI. This CDR3 comprises 14 residues. This CDR3 is CASSERSLRNTIYF. For the CDR3, the DNA is TGTGCCAGCAGTGAAAGGTCCCTGAGAAACACCATATATTTT.

This clonotype occurred many times. The chain recombines TRBV6-6 with TRBJ2-7; D is tentatively TRBD1 or TRBD2 (6 bases each). CDR3 length equals 14 residues. V lost 7 bases, J lost 2 bases, and 15 bases lay in between. Germline values: CDR1 MNHNY, CDR2 SVGAGI (reference sequence). In nucleotides, the CDR3 is TGTGCCAGCACCAAGGGGGGTGATACCTACGAGCAGTACTTC. Translating gives CASTKGGDTYEQYF.

This clonotype has a count of ten or more. This chain links TRBV19 with TRBJ1-5; D is perhaps TRBD1 (5 bases). Trimming took 4 bases from V and 4 from J, leaving 17 bases between them. Germline assignment: CDR1 LNHDA and CDR2 SQIVND (reference sequence). The CDR3 loop spans 16 amino acids. This CDR3 reads CASSKGQGRSNQPQHF. CDR3 DNA sequence: TGTGCCAGTAGTAAGGGGCAGGGCCGTTCGAATCAGCCCCAGCATTTT.

This clonotype was found many times. The chain carries TRBV20-1 and TRBJ2-7; D remains ambiguous. Trimming took 5 bases from V and 0 from J, leaving 11 bases between them. CDR3 length equals 13 residues. Germline CDR1 and CDR2: DFQATT and SNEGSKA (reference sequence). CDR3 nucleotides: TGCAGTGCTCTACTGGGCCGCTCCTACGAGCAGTACTTC. Protein sequence: CSALLGRSYEQYF.

Ten or more counts support this clonotype. This chain connects TRBV12-3 or TRBV12-4 to TRBJ1-2; D is possibly TRBD1 (5 bases). The CDR3 consists of 15 residues. V was pared by 7 bases and J by 4 bases, with 19 bases between. Here the CDR3 reads CASKHALGASYGYTF. The CDR3 DNA reads as TGTGCCAGCAAACACGCCCTAGGGGCCTCCTATGGCTACACCTTC.

The chain joins TRBV25-1 to TRBJ2-1, with 12 bases identical to TRBD2. CDR1 is MGHDK and CDR2 is SYGVNS in the germline V gene. This CDR3 spans 15 amino acids. Trimming cost V 8 bases and J 7 bases; bases outside gene matches: 9. CDR3 region: CASARLAGEKNEQFF. CDR3 in DNA: TGTGCCAGCGCCCGACTAGCGGGGGAAAAAAATGAGCAGTTCTTC.

This clonotype was counted many times. The chain recombines TRBV6-1 with TRBJ2-7, with a possible D match to TRBD1 (6 bases). CDR3 length: 14 residues. The germline V gene has CDR1 MNHNS and CDR2 SASEGT. Trimming removed 6 bases from V and 5 bases from J, with 17 bases in between. In DNA form, the CDR3 reads TGTGCCAGCAGCGGACAGATCCTCGAAAACGAGCAGTACTTC. It encodes CASSGQILENEQYF.

Turning to this clonotype: Given a much more abundant clone one base away, this may be a read error. The chain couples TRBV9 to TRBJ2-1, with no clear D. The V gene's germline CDR1 is SGDLS and CDR2 YYNGEE. The CDR3 extends over 13 amino acids. The CDR3 loop is CAGSVEIGNEQFF. DNA for the CDR3: TGTGCCGGCAGCGTAGAAATCGGCAATGAGCAGTTCTTC.

This clonotype has a handful of counts. V gene TRBV27 combines with J gene TRBJ2-1; 7 nucleotides line up with TRBD2. The trim removed 10 bases at V and 7 bases at J, leaving 13 bases unmatched. Germline V gives CDR1 MNHEY, CDR2 SMNVEV (reference sequence). CDR3 length: 14 amino acids. The CDR3 region has the DNA TGTGCCATCTTCCGGGACCCCGGGAGGAATGAGCAGTTCTTC. Translating gives CAIFRDPGRNEQFF.

This clonotype has ten or more counts. The chain uses TRBV7-9 and TRBJ1-6, with 7 bases identical to TRBD1. Per germline, CDR1 SEHNR and CDR2 FQNEAQ (reference sequence). The V gene end was trimmed by 8 bases and the J gene end by 3 bases; junction bases not matched to a gene: 4. This CDR3 region has 14 residues. The CDR3 spells CASARDSYNSPLHF. CDR3 nucleotide sequence: TGTGCCAGCGCCCGGGACAGCTATAATTCACCCCTCCACTTT.

Ten or more counts support this clonotype. The chain uses TRBV3-1 and TRBJ2-7; D gene unclear. Germline V lookup: CDR1 LGHDT, CDR2 YNNKEL (reference sequence). V was cut by 2 bases and J by 1 base, with 0 bases left in between. The CDR3 loop spans 11 amino acids. The CDR3 coding sequence is TGTGCCAGCAGCCAATCCTACGAGCAGTACTTC. This translates into CASSQSYEQYF.

This clonotype was found many times. The chain combines TRBV20-1 with TRBJ2-7; D possibly corresponds to TRBD2 (6 bases). Germline CDR1 and CDR2: DFQATT and SNEGSKA (reference sequence). V shed 0 bases and J shed 3 bases, with 9 bases lying between them. The CDR3 totals 13 residues. CDR3: CSARDPGGYEQYF. The CDR3 DNA follows: TGCAGTGCTAGAGATCCCGGGGGCTACGAGCAGTACTTC.

The table lists this clonotype with many counts. The gene calls are TRBV5-6 and TRBJ1-3; D is unresolved. CDR3 length: 15 amino acids. The V and J ends lost 4 bases and 4 bases respectively, with 15 bases between them. CDR1 and CDR2 from the germline V gene are SGHDT and YYEEEE. The CDR3 sequence: CASSLAPASGNTIYF. The CDR3 bases are TGTGCCAGCAGCCTCGCTCCCGCAAGCGGAAACACCATATATTTT. Full variable domain (missing parts from reference TRBV5-6 and TRBJ1-3): DAGVTQSPTHLIKTRGQQVTLRCSPKSGHDTVSWYQQALGQGPQFIFQYYEEEERQRGNFPDRFSGHQFPNYSSELNVNALLLGDSALYLCASSLAPASGNTIYFGEGSWLTVV.

The chain couples TRBV28 to TRBJ1-2; 8 bases are a match to TRBD1. Germline V lookup: CDR1 MDHEN, CDR2 SYDVKM. The CDR3 totals 19 residues. V shed 1 base and J 0 bases; nucleotides not matched to a gene: 13. The CDR3 nucleotides are TGTGCCAGCAGTTTATCGTTTAGTGTGACAGGGGTGTCTAACTATGGCTACACCTTC. Its protein is CASSLSFSVTGVSNYGYTF.

There are many counts of this clonotype. The chain joins TRBV25-1 to TRBJ1-2; 9 bases align to TRBD1. CDR3 length: 13 amino acids. J gave up 6 bases and V 5 bases, and 4 bases lay outside the gene matches. CDR1 and CDR2 from the germline V gene are MGHDK and SYGVNS. CDR3 bases: TGTGCCAGCAGTTCCTGGACAGGGGATGGCTACACCTTC. Translation: CASSSWTGDGYTF.

The rearrangement uses TRBV6-5 and TRBJ2-3; 7 positions agree with TRBD2. Germline assignment: CDR1 MNHEY and CDR2 SVGAGI. The CDR3 runs to 17 residues. V trimming: 5 bases; J trimming: 0 bases; junction bases outside the gene matches: 11. CDR3 sequence: CASSLDSYSGSTDTQYF. The CDR3 nucleotides are TGTGCCAGCAGTCTAGACTCATATAGCGGGAGCACAGATACGCAGTATTTT.

This clonotype was found many times. This chain connects TRBV27 to TRBJ2-7; 13 bases align to TRBD2. Per the germline V gene, CDR1 is MNHEY and CDR2 is SMNVEV (reference sequence). The CDR3 length is 14 residues. The trim removed 5 bases at V and 7 bases at J, leaving 5 bases unmatched. CDR3 sequence reads: CASSTSGRAREQYF. In DNA form, the CDR3 reads TGTGCCAGCAGTACTAGCGGGAGGGCCCGAGAGCAGTACTTC.

This clonotype was detected many times. The chain links TRBV10-3 to TRBJ1-5, with D possibly matching TRBD1 (6 bases). Looked up from germline, CDR1 is ENHRY and CDR2 is SYGVKD. Deletions cut 5 bases from V and 1 base from J, with 9 bases between. The CDR3 loop spans 14 amino acids. The CDR3 DNA sequence: TGTGCCATCAGTTTGGACAGCAGCAATCAGCCCCAGCATTTT. It is translated as CAISLDSSNQPQHF.

This clonotype has at least ten counts. V usage is TRBV20-1 and J usage is TRBJ2-6; D is undetermined. This CDR3 region has 16 residues. Germline loops: CDR1 DFQATT, CDR2 SNEGSKA (reference sequence). V dropped 1 base and J dropped 0 bases, with 10 bases sitting between them. CDR3 loop: CSARAPGSSGANVLTF. CDR3 bases: TGCAGTGCTAGAGCCCCCGGTAGCTCTGGGGCCAACGTCCTGACTTTC.